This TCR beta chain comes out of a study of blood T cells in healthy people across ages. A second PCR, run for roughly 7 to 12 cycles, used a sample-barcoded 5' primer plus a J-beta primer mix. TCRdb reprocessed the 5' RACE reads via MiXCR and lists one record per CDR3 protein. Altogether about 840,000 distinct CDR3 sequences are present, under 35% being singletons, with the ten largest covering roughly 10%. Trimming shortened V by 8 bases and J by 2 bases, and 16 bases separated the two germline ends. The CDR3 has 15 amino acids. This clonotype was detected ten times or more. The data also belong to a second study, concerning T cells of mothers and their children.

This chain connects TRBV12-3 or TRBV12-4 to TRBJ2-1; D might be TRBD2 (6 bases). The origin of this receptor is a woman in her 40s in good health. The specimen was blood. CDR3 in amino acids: CASQTSHNTYNEQFF. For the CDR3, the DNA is TGTGCCAGCCAGACTAGTCACAACACCTACAATGAGCAGTTCTTC.